This T cell receptor beta chain was obtained from a study of cytomegalovirus exposure and HLA in healthy donors. Study at large: About 85 million unique TCR sequences came from HLA-typed donors in an early release. Study-wide points: For cytomegalovirus status, the classifier reportedly gave diagnoses with high specificity and sensitivity. CMV antigen specificity was confirmed in vitro for three CMV-associated chains.

The PCR ran on 60 Vbeta and 13 Jbeta primers. Here immunoSEQ multiplex PCR was the method, and the copy in TCRdb shows in-frame clones only, minus some. The sample contains roughly 100,000 clones, approximately 80% of which appear only once. On this clone itself: The antigen remains undetermined.

This receptor was taken from a woman aged 18-29 years in good health and CMV-seropositive. Sequenced sample: PBMCs.

Here the CDR3 reads CACQGGYTF. The CDR3 bases are TGTGCCTGCCAGGGCGGCTACACCTTC. The chain links TRBV30 to TRBJ1-2, with D maybe TRBD1 (5 bases). Germline CDR1 GTSNPN, CDR2 SVGIG (reference sequence). Trimming removed 6 bases from V and 8 bases from J, with 7 bases in between. The CDR3 covers 9 residues.